This T cell receptor beta chain came from a study of cytomegalovirus exposure and HLA in healthy donors. Study results and caveats: The majority of CMV-associated TCR beta chains were reported as apparently HLA-restricted in a later analysis.

V lost 0 bases and J 8 bases, leaving 15 bases between the germline ends. Germline CDR1 and CDR2: SGDLS and YYNGEE. The CDR3 runs 15 residues. With respect to this clone: The antigen remains undetermined.

The study ran its PCR with 60 Vbeta and 13 Jbeta primers. Only in-frame clones appear in the TCRdb table, and some are missing; sequencing was by immunoSEQ multiplex PCR. The repertoire holds some 120,000 clones, with about 79% as singletons. Source material: PBMCs. The V gene is TRBV9, the J gene TRBJ2-4; possibly TRBD2 for D (5 bases). The source is a woman between 18 and 29 years old in good health and CMV-seropositive. The CDR3 DNA reads TGTGCCAGCAGCGTAGGTGTTCTGGCCGGGGACATTCAGTACTTC. Translating it yields CASSVGVLAGDIQYF.